This T cell receptor beta chain was recorded in a study of blood T cell repertoires in COVID-19. The CDR3 has 14 residues. Germline V gene sequence: CDR1 SGHTA, CDR2 FQGTGA. Trimming took off 3 bases at V and 2 bases at J, with 7 bases between the two ends. Under the authors' procedure: Reference gene primer amplification gave nucleated cell count estimates. Using immunoSEQ multiplex PCR, the repertoire was profiled, and TCRdb retains in-frame clones only, with some absent. From that table come the V and J calls and clone size; the DNA was used to work out D and trimming. Seen here are around 53,000 clones, roughly 90% observed once, and the top ten hold 2.5% to 3.5%.

The chain couples TRBV7-3 to TRBJ2-2; a possible D gene is TRBD2 (6 bases). The origin of this receptor is a human donor in a cohort sampled during active COVID-19. Sequencing used peripheral blood. CDR3 region: CASSLTSNTGELFF. The CDR3 nucleotides are TGTGCCAGCAGCTTGACTAGTAACACCGGGGAGCTGTTTTTT. Together with reference TRBV7-3 and TRBJ2-2, the CDR3 gives the full variable domain: GAGVSQTPSNKVTEKGKYVELRCDPISGHTALYWYRQSLGQGPEFLIYFQGTGAADDSGLPNDRFFAVRPEGSVSTLKIQRTERGDSAVYLCASSLTSNTGELFFGEGSRLTVL.